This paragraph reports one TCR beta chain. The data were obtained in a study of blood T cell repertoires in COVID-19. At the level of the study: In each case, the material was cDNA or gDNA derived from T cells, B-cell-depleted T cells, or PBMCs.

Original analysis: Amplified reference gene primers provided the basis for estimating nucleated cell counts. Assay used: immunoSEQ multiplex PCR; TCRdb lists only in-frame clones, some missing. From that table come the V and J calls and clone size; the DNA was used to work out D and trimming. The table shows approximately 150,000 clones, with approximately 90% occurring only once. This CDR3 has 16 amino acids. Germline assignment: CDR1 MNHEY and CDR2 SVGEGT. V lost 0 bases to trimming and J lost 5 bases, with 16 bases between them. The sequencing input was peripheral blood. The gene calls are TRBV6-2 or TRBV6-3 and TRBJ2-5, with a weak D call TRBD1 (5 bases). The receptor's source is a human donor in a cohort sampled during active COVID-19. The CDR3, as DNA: TGTGCCAGCAGTTACTCTTCCAGGGTCAAGTGGGAGACCCAGTACTTC. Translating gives CASSYSSRVKWETQYF.